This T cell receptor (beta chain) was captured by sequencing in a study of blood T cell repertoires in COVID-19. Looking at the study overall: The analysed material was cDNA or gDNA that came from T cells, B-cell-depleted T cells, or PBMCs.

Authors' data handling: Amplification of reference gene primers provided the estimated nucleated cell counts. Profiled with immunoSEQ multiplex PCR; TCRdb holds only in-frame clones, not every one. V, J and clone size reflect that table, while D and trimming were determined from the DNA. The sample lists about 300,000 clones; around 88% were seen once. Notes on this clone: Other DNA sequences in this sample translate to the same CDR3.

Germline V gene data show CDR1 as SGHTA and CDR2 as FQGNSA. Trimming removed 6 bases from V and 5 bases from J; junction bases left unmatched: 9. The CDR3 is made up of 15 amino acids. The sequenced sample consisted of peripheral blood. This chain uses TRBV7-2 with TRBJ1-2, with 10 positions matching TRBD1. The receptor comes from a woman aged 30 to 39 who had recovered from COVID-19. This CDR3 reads CASSPRTGGNYGYTF. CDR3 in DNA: TGTGCCAGCAGTCCTCGGACAGGGGGGAATTATGGCTACACCTTC.